This T cell receptor (beta chain) was sequenced during a study of identical twins. Notes on the study in general: Fewer insertions characterized abundant cord blood beta clonotypes, whereas memory repertoires showed none.

With respect to this clonotype: Its antigen is still unknown.

The trim removed 4 bases at V and 0 bases at J, leaving 5 bases unmatched. CDR1 is SGHNT and CDR2 is YENEEA in the germline V gene. CDR3 length: 16 residues. TCRdb reprocessed the 5' RACE reads with MiXCR, giving one entry per CDR3 protein. The data show about 890,000 distinct CDR3 sequences, more than 9% seen once. These records were also assigned to another study, of yellow fever vaccine responses in identical twins.

Sequencing was performed on PBMCs. The TCR comes from a woman under 30 in good health. The rearrangement uses TRBV11-3 and TRBJ2-3; 9 nucleotides align to TRBD2. CDR3 loop: CASSSVAGESTDTQYF. The DNA of the CDR3 is TGTGCCAGCAGCTCTGTAGCGGGAGAGAGCACAGATACGCAGTATTTT. Based on the CDR3 plus reference TRBV11-3 and TRBJ2-3, the full variable domain is EAGVVQSPRYKIIEKKQPVAFWCNPISGHNTLYWYLQNLGQGPELLIRYENEEAVDDSQLPKDRFSAERLKGVDSTLKIQPAELGDSAVYLCASSSVAGESTDTQYFGPGTRLTVL.